Below, 25 T cell receptor beta chains from the same sample are listed, as sequenced in a study of T cell responses to AZD1222 COVID-19 vaccine. Sequencing was performed with immunoSEQ multiplex PCR; in TCRdb, only in-frame clones are kept and a portion is missing. The table lists roughly 100,000 clones, 90% of them singletons. The sample was peripheral blood, taken 28 days after the second AZD1222 dose. These TCRs come from an adult who received the AZD1222 COVID-19 vaccine.

About this clone: Possible read error: a much larger clone is one base away. Other DNA sequences in the sample encode the same CDR3. The genes are TRBV5-4 and TRBJ2-6, with D tentatively TRBD1 (6 bases). CDR1 and CDR2 (germline): SGHNT, YYREEE (reference sequence). The CDR3 loop spans 16 amino acids. DNA for the CDR3: TGCGCCAGCAGCCTAAGGGACAACTCTGGGGCCAACGTCCTGACTTTC. Protein product: CASSLRDNSGANVLTF. The full variable domain, completed using reference TRBV5-4 and TRBJ2-6, is ETGVTQSPTHLIKTRGQQVTLRCSSQSGHNTVSWYQQALGQGPQFIFQYYREEENGRGNFPPRFSGLQFPNYSSELNVNALELDDSALYLCASSLRDNSGANVLTFGAGSRLTVL.

The genes are TRBV4-3 and TRBJ2-4; D perhaps matches TRBD1 (7 bases). The CDR3 is 14 residues long. V was pared by 3 bases and J by 9 bases, with 15 bases between. Germline CDR1 reads LGHNA; CDR2 reads YSLEER. The DNA of the CDR3 is TGCGCCAGCAGCCAGGAACCAGGGGGGCGCATTCAGTACTTC. This gives the protein CASSQEPGGRIQYF.

This chain connects TRBV6-5 to TRBJ2-1, with 11 bases lining up with TRBD2. CDR3 length equals 16 residues. The germline gives CDR1 MNHEY, CDR2 SVGAGI. Losses at the gene ends were 0 bases for V and 8 bases for J; bases not matched to a gene: 6. CDR3 amino acids: CASSYSTSGVFYEQFF. DNA for the CDR3: TGTGCCAGCAGTTACTCGACTAGCGGGGTTTTCTATGAGCAGTTCTTC.

The chain is built from TRBV6-2 or TRBV6-3 and TRBJ1-5; tentative D call: TRBD1 (6 bases). The ends were cut back, 4 bases at V and 0 bases at J, with 13 bases in the middle. Germline CDR1 MNHEY, CDR2 SVGEGT. The CDR3 is 16 amino acids. For the CDR3, the DNA is TGTGCCAGCAGTTTCCCGGGACACCTTAGCAATCAGCCCCAGCATTTT. Translated: CASSFPGHLSNQPQHF.

The chain carries TRBV19 and TRBJ2-1; 9 bases agree with TRBD1. V lost 9 bases, J lost 8 bases, and 23 bases stayed unmatched. The V gene's germline CDR1 is LNHDA and CDR2 SQIVND (reference sequence). The CDR3 covers 18 residues. Written as DNA, the CDR3 is TGTGCCAGCGCGGGCACACTACAGGGGGCTAGAGGGTATTATGAGCAGTTCTTC. Translating it yields CASAGTLQGARGYYEQFF.

This clone was found a few times. The chain joins TRBV3-1 (or the pseudogene TRBV3-2) to TRBJ1-3; D may be TRBD1 (5 bases). CDR1 LGHDT and CDR2 YNNKEL come from the germline V gene (reference sequence). The V and J ends lost 3 bases and 4 bases respectively, with 7 bases between them. The CDR3 covers 13 residues. The CDR3 DNA is TGTGCCAGCAGCCAGCAGGGAGGAAACACCATATATTTT. This sequence encodes CASSQQGGNTIYF.

This chain joins TRBV5-1 and TRBJ2-5; D is uncertain. CDR3 length: 15 residues. In germline, CDR1 is SGHRS, CDR2 YFSETQ. The V and J ends lost 0 bases and 4 bases respectively, with 13 bases between them. CDR3 nucleotide sequence: TGCGCCAGCAGCTTGGCCACGGCAAGAGCAGAGACCCAGTACTTC. It translates to CASSLATARAETQYF.

This rearrangement joins TRBV20-1 to TRBJ1-1; D call uncertain. Deletions cut 6 bases from V and 1 base from J, with 6 bases between. The germline V gene encodes CDR1 DFQATT and CDR2 SNEGSKA (reference sequence). This CDR3 has 11 amino acids. The DNA for the CDR3 is TGCAGTGCGATCGAGAACACTGAAGCTTTCTTT. It yields the protein CSAIENTEAFF.

This clone appeared once. The chain recombines TRBV19 with TRBJ2-3, with 7 bases identical to TRBD2. Germline V gene data show CDR1 as LNHDA and CDR2 as SQIVND (reference sequence). CDR3 length: 14 residues. V lost 7 bases and J lost 0; bases outside the gene matches: 4. The CDR3 DNA reads TGTGCCAGTAATTCGCGGGGGAGCACAGATACGCAGTATTTT. It translates to CASNSRGSTDTQYF.

The chain combines TRBV21-1 with TRBJ2-3; no check of the table's D call, TRBD1, against the DNA was made. TRBV21-1 is given as a pseudogene. CDR3 size: 17 residues. CDR3 nucleotides: TGTGCCAGCAGCACGACGGAGGCAGGGGGCCGCGAGGATACGCAGTATTTT. Encoded protein: CASSTTEAGGREDTQYF.

The CDR3 here is CASSPYRGAWDTQYF. CDR3 DNA: TGTGCCAGCAGTCCCTATCGGGGGGCCTGGGATACGCAGTATTTT. The chain combines TRBV2 with TRBJ2-3; perhaps TRBD2 as D (7 bases). The CDR3 is 15 amino acids. The V end lost 5 bases, the J end lost 6 bases, and 18 bases lay between the germline ends. Germline CDR1 SNHLY, CDR2 FYNNEI.

The V gene is TRBV19, the J gene TRBJ1-5, with a possible D match to TRBD1 (5 bases). Per the germline V gene, CDR1 is LNHDA and CDR2 is SQIVND (reference sequence). The CDR3 covers 17 residues. V dropped 4 bases and J dropped 0 bases, with 16 bases sitting between them. The CDR3 bases are TGTGCCAGTAGTAATAGAACAACAGGTTATAGCAATCAGCCCCAGCATTTT. It translates to CASSNRTTGYSNQPQHF.

V usage is TRBV30 and J usage is TRBJ2-7; D gene ambiguous. CDR1 GTSNPN and CDR2 SVGIG come from the germline V gene (reference sequence). V lost 1 base and J lost 4, with 11 bases in between. The CDR3 has 13 amino acids. Here the CDR3 DNA reads TGTGCCTGGAGTGGGGGAATCTGGTACGAGCAGTACTTC. Its protein product is CAWSGGIWYEQYF.

J is TRBJ2-2 and V is TRBV27; TRBD1 agrees at 7 bases. The CDR3 runs to 12 residues. Germline trimming cut 5 bases from V and 8 bases from J; bases unmatched to any gene: 2. Germline V gene lookup returns CDR1 MNHEY and CDR2 SMNVEV (reference sequence). The chain's CDR3 is CASSPGQGELFF. CDR3 DNA: TGTGCCAGCAGTCCGGGACAGGGGGAGCTGTTTTTT.

The chain employs TRBV2 and TRBJ1-5; TRBD1 matches at 7 bases. The CDR3 covers 14 residues. After removal of 6 bases from V and 3 bases from J, the junction contained 5 bases not matched to a gene. The germline V gene encodes CDR1 SNHLY and CDR2 FYNNEI. CDR3 amino acids: CASSQGGVNQPQHF. The CDR3 DNA follows: TGTGCCAGCAGCCAGGGGGGTGTCAATCAGCCCCAGCATTTT.

The chain recombines TRBV7-2 with TRBJ1-2; 9 bases align to TRBD1. Germline V gene data show CDR1 as SGHTA and CDR2 as FQGNSA. V trimming: 7 bases; J trimming: 4 bases; junction bases outside the gene matches: 13. This CDR3 spans 16 amino acids. The CDR3 loop reads CASTLGPGQGFYGYTF. Written as DNA, the CDR3 is TGTGCCAGCACCCTAGGACCGGGACAGGGTTTCTATGGCTACACCTTC.

The CDR3 spells CASSEAGGWGQPQHF. CDR3 coding DNA: TGTGCCAGCAGTGAAGCCGGGGGATGGGGTCAGCCCCAGCATTTT. This chain links TRBV25-1 with TRBJ1-5, with D possibly TRBD1 on 5 matching bases. CDR1 is MGHDK, CDR2 SYGVNS, per germline. The V end was cut by 2 bases, the J end by 6 bases, with 14 bases between. This CDR3 is built from 15 residues.

V usage is TRBV2 and J usage is TRBJ1-5; tentatively, D is TRBD1 (5 bases). In germline, CDR1 is SNHLY, CDR2 FYNNEI. The CDR3 runs 13 residues. Trimming removed 9 bases at V and 9 bases at J, with 18 bases between. The CDR3 nucleotides are TGTGCCAGTACGACAGAGCCCTTGTGGCCCCAGCATTTT. This translates into CASTTEPLWPQHF.

The chain links TRBV6-2 or TRBV6-3 to TRBJ2-7; D remains unclear. This CDR3 spans 12 amino acids. In germline, CDR1 is MNHEY, CDR2 SVGEGT. Deletions cut 2 bases from V and 5 bases from J, with 7 bases between. The CDR3 sequence is CASSYLKNEQYF. The CDR3 coding sequence is TGTGCCAGCAGTTACCTGAAGAACGAGCAGTACTTC.

The chain joins TRBV7-2 to TRBJ1-1, with a tentative D call TRBD1 (6 bases). The CDR3 runs to 17 residues. V dropped 5 bases and J dropped 0 bases, with 19 bases sitting between them. Germline lookup yields CDR1 SGHTA and CDR2 FQGNSA. CDR3 protein: CASSLFRGLSVNTEAFF. The CDR3 DNA follows: TGTGCCAGCAGCCTGTTTCGGGGGCTGTCTGTGAACACTGAAGCTTTCTTT.

The gene calls are TRBV7-8 and TRBJ2-7; 11 nucleotides align to TRBD1. Losses at the gene ends were 1 base for V and 3 bases for J; bases not matched to a gene: 2. This CDR3 contains 15 residues. CDR1 is SGHVS, CDR2 FQNEAQ, per germline. The CDR3 is CASSLGGTGGYEQYF. The CDR3 coding sequence is TGTGCCAGCAGCTTAGGGGGGACAGGGGGCTACGAGCAGTACTTC.

This chain links TRBV6-2 or TRBV6-3 with TRBJ2-2, with 8 bases aligning to TRBD1. This CDR3 has 16 residues. The germline V gene has CDR1 MNHEY and CDR2 SVGEGT. Unmatched junction bases numbered 8, after V lost 6 bases and J lost 2 bases. The CDR3 region has the DNA TGTGCCAGCAGCCCCCAGGGGGCCGGAAACACCGGGGAGCTGTTTTTT. This encodes CASSPQGAGNTGELFF.

V and J are TRBV6-5 and TRBJ1-3, with 11 bases fitting TRBD1. V lost 6 bases and J lost 0; bases outside the gene matches: 1. This CDR3 comprises 15 residues. Germline V gene lookup returns CDR1 MNHEY and CDR2 SVGAGI. In DNA, the CDR3 is TGTGCCAGCAGGGGGACAGGGGGCTCTGGAAACACCATATATTTT. It yields the protein CASRGTGGSGNTIYF.

The chain combines TRBV9 with TRBJ2-1; tentative D call: TRBD1 (6 bases). This CDR3 spans 14 amino acids. V lost 3 bases, J lost 4 bases, and 11 bases lay in between. Germline V gives CDR1 SGDLS, CDR2 YYNGEE. The CDR3: CASSDRVTYNEQFF. The CDR3 region has the DNA TGTGCCAGCAGCGACAGGGTGACTTACAATGAGCAGTTCTTC.

The chain is built from TRBV25-1 and TRBJ1-2, with D maybe TRBD1 (6 bases). Trimming pared 7 bases from V and 4 bases from J, leaving 10 bases between. The length of the CDR3 is 12 residues. Germline V gene lookup returns CDR1 MGHDK and CDR2 SYGVNS. The CDR3 here is CASTGGAYGYTF. The DNA for the CDR3 is TGTGCCAGCACCGGGGGGGCCTATGGCTACACCTTC.